Following are 15 T cell receptor beta chains from one sample sequenced in a study of T cells in Graves' hyperthyroidism and ophthalmopathy. From RNA transcripts, TCR beta CDR3 regions were amplified. The study used the HTBI primer set for a first-round RT-PCR of the TCR CDR3. TCRdb re-analysed the multiplex PCR reads in MiXCR, keeping a single row per CDR3 protein. The sample has 700,000 or so distinct CDR3 sequences, less than 20% seen once. The specimen was blood. These receptors were collected from a man aged 18 to 30 with Graves' hyperthyroidism.

The V gene is TRBV19, the J gene TRBJ2-5, with a tentative D call TRBD2 (7 bases). Trimming cost V 3 bases and J 0 bases, with 14 bases left between them. CDR1 is LNHDA and CDR2 is SQIVND in the germline V gene (reference sequence). The CDR3 totals 16 residues. The CDR3 sequence is CASSITGGRDQETQYF. The DNA for the CDR3 is TGTGCCAGTAGTATCACGGGGGGCCGGGACCAAGAGACCCAGTACTTC.

This clonotype came up a few times. The CDR3 is CAASPGQGTTDTQYF. Here the CDR3 DNA reads TGTGCAGCCTCCCCGGGGCAGGGAACCACAGATACGCAGTATTTT. The chain employs TRBV10-3 and TRBJ2-3, with D possibly being TRBD1 or TRBD2 (5 bases each). The CDR3 totals 15 residues. From germline, CDR1 is ENHRY and CDR2 SYGVKD.

With regard to this clonotype: This may come from a read error, since a much larger clone is one base off. The chain carries TRBV12-3 or TRBV12-4 and TRBJ2-2; D is ambiguous. The CDR3 spans 12 residues. V lost 7 bases and J lost 0, with 3 bases in between. The CDR3 sequence: CASKPNTGELFF. CDR3 DNA sequence: TGTGCCAGCAAGCCGAACACCGGGGAGCTGTTTTTT.

CDR3 loop: CSARPWGAGGAGELFF. Written as DNA, the CDR3 is TGCAGTGCTAGACCCTGGGGAGCGGGAGGCGCCGGGGAGCTGTTTTTT. This chain links TRBV20-1 with TRBJ2-2; TRBD2 matches 9 bases. Per germline, CDR1 DFQATT and CDR2 SNEGSKA (reference sequence). CDR3 length: 16 residues. The V segment lost 2 bases and the J segment 6 bases; nucleotides outside the gene matches: 10.

The V gene is TRBV19, the J gene TRBJ2-1; TRBD1 aligns across 9 bases. The ends lost 5 bases at V and 4 bases at J; junction bases unmatched: 9. CDR3 length: 16 residues. The germline CDR1 and CDR2 sequences are LNHDA and SQIVND (reference sequence). The CDR3 is CASSLPPGTGYNEQFF. CDR3 nucleotide sequence: TGTGCCAGTAGTCTCCCCCCCGGGACAGGGTACAATGAGCAGTTCTTC. The variable domain in full, with the rest retrieved from reference TRBV19 and TRBJ2-1, is DGGITQSPKYLFRKEGQNVTLSCEQNLNHDAMYWYRQDPGQGLRLIYYSQIVNDFQKGDIAEGYSVSREKKESFPLTVTSAQKNPTAFYLCASSLPPGTGYNEQFFGPGTRLTVL.

Ten or more counts support this clonotype. The rearrangement links TRBV11-3 to TRBJ2-7; D unresolved. Germline V gene lookup returns CDR1 SGHNT and CDR2 YENEEA. The V end was cut by 1 base, the J end by 1 base, with 17 bases between. The CDR3 runs 17 residues. CDR3 region: CASSLAATESLSYEQYF. The CDR3 DNA sequence: TGTGCCAGCAGCTTAGCCGCGACCGAGTCTCTGTCCTACGAGCAGTACTTC.

As regards this clonotype: This could be a read error, since a much larger clone is one nucleotide away. The chain combines TRBV18 with TRBJ1-4; no definite D call. Per germline, CDR1 KGHSH and CDR2 LQKENI. The V end was cut by 6 bases, the J end by 7 bases, with 21 bases between. This CDR3 spans 16 amino acids. CDR3: CASSPSAGGPSEKLFF. The CDR3 nucleotides read TGTGCCAGCTCTCCCTCGGCTGGAGGGCCGAGTGAAAAACTGTTTTTT. Full variable domain (remainder filled in from reference TRBV18 and TRBJ1-4): NAGVMQNPRHLVRRRGQEARLRCSPMKGHSHVYWYRQLPEEGLKFMVYLQKENIIDESGMPKERFSAEFPKEGPSILRIQQVVRGDSAAYFCASSPSAGGPSEKLFFGSGTQLSVL.

This clonotype was recorded at least ten times. The CDR3 nucleotides are TGTGCCTGGAGTGCCTTTCGGGATACCCTTTTAGAGACCCAGTACTTC. Translating it yields CAWSAFRDTLLETQYF. The rearrangement uses TRBV30 and TRBJ2-5; tentatively, D is TRBD2 (5 bases). The CDR3 runs to 16 residues. V shed 1 base and J shed 4 bases, with 19 bases lying between them. CDR1 and CDR2 from the germline V gene are GTSNPN and SVGIG (reference sequence).

This clonotype was counted between two and nine times. The chain carries TRBV24-1 and TRBJ1-2, with a tentative D call TRBD1 (6 bases). The germline V gene encodes CDR1 KGHDR and CDR2 SFDVKD. This CDR3 is 12 amino acids long. Trimming shortened V by 4 bases and J by 5 bases, and 7 bases separated the two germline ends. The CDR3 DNA reads as TGTGCCACCAGTGAGCAGGGGTATGGCTACACCTTC. Translation: CATSEQGYGYTF.

This clonotype was recorded many times. This rearrangement joins TRBV7-9 to TRBJ2-7; 11 nucleotides align to TRBD2. The V segment lost 3 bases and the J segment 3 bases; nucleotides outside the gene matches: 4. From germline, CDR1 is SEHNR and CDR2 FQNEAQ (reference sequence). This CDR3 contains 15 residues. This CDR3 is CASSLPGTSGYEQYF. The CDR3 nucleotides read TGTGCCAGCAGCTTGCCCGGGACTAGCGGCTACGAGCAGTACTTC.

This clonotype was seen only a few times. The CDR3 DNA is TGTGCCAGCAGCGCCAACCTAGATAGAATGAACACCGGGGAGCTGTTTTTT. Amino acid sequence: CASSANLDRMNTGELFF. This sequence joins TRBV7-9 and TRBJ2-2, with no clear D. This CDR3 contains 17 residues. Germline-derived CDR1 and CDR2 are SEHNR and FQNEAQ (reference sequence). Trimming took off 5 bases at V and 1 base at J, with 17 bases between the two ends.

This clonotype was picked up many times. The rearrangement uses TRBV30 and TRBJ2-7; TRBD1 aligns across 10 bases. After removal of 3 bases from V and 0 bases from J, the junction contained 11 bases not matched to a gene. Per the germline V gene, CDR1 is GTSNPN and CDR2 is SVGIG (reference sequence). The CDR3 loop spans 17 amino acids. The CDR3 loop is CAWSPPPGTGVSYEQYF. In DNA form, the CDR3 reads TGTGCCTGGAGCCCCCCCCCGGGGACAGGGGTCTCCTACGAGCAGTACTTC. The full variable domain, completed using reference TRBV30 and TRBJ2-7, is SQTIHQWPATLVQPVGSPLSLECTVEGTSNPNLYWYRQAAGRGLQLLFYSVGIGQISSEVPQNLSASRPQDRQFILSSKKLLLSDSGFYLCAWSPPPGTGVSYEQYFGPGTRLTVT.

The chain uses TRBV19 and TRBJ2-4, with TRBD2 matching over 12 bases. The J segment lost 0 bases and the V segment lost 5 bases, leaving 14 bases of the junction unmatched. From germline, CDR1 is LNHDA and CDR2 SQIVND (reference sequence). This CDR3 contains 20 residues. The CDR3 loop reads CASSARTSGTASLAKNIQYF. CDR3 bases: TGTGCCAGTAGTGCCCGGACTAGCGGGACCGCCTCCTTAGCCAAAAACATTCAGTACTTC. Full variable domain (remainder filled in from reference TRBV19 and TRBJ2-4): DGGITQSPKYLFRKEGQNVTLSCEQNLNHDAMYWYRQDPGQGLRLIYYSQIVNDFQKGDIAEGYSVSREKKESFPLTVTSAQKNPTAFYLCASSARTSGTASLAKNIQYFGAGTRLSVL.

The chain employs TRBV2 and TRBJ2-5; 8 bases map to TRBD2. Germline CDR1 and CDR2: SNHLY and FYNNEI. The V and J ends lost 6 bases and 1 base, in that order; junction bases with no gene match: 7. The CDR3 length is 15 residues. CDR3 DNA sequence: TGTGCCAGCAGCGGGACTAGTCAATTCCAAGAGACCCAGTACTTC. Encoded protein: CASSGTSQFQETQYF. Looking up the rest from reference TRBV2 and TRBJ2-5 gives the full variable domain: EPEVTQTPSHQVTQMGQEVILRCVPISNHLYFYWYRQILGQKVEFLVSFYNNEISEKSEIFDDQFSVERPDGSNFTLKIRSTKLEDSAMYFCASSGTSQFQETQYFGPGTRLLVL.

This clonotype was seen a few times. V usage is TRBV15 and J usage is TRBJ2-3; D perhaps matches TRBD2 (5 bases). The CDR3 covers 16 residues. With 1 base removed from V and 3 bases from J, the gap between germline ends came to 14 bases. The germline CDR1 and CDR2 sequences are LNHNV and YYDKDF (reference sequence). CDR3 sequence reads: CATSRAYVGDTDTQYF. The CDR3 region has the DNA TGTGCCACCAGCAGAGCTTACGTGGGAGATACAGATACGCAGTATTTT.